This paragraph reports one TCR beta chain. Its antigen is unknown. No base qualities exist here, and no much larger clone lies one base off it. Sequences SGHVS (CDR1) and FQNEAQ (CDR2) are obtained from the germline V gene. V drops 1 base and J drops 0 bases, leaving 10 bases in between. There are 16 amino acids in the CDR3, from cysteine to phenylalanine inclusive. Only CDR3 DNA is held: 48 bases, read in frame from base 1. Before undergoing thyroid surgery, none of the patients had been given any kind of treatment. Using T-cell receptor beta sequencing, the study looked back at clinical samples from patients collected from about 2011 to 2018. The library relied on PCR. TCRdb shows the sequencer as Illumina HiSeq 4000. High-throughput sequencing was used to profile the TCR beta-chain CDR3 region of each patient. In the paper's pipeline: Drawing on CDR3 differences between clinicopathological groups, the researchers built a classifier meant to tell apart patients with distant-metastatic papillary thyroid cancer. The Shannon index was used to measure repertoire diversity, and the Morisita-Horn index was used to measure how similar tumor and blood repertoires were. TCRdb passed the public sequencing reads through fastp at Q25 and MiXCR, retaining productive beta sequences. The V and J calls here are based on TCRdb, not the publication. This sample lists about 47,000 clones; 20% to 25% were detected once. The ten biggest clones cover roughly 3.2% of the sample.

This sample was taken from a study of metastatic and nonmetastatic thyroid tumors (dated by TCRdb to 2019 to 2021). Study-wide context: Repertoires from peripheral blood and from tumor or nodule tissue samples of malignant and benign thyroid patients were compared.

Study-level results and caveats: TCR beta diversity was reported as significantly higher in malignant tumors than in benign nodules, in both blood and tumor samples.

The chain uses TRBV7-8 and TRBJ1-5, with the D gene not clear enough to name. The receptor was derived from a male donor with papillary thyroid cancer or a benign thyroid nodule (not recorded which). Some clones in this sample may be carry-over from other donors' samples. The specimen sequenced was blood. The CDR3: CASSLGSAVSNQPQHF. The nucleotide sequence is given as TGTGCCAGCAGCTTAGGATCGGCGGTTAGCAATCAGCCCCAGCATTTT.